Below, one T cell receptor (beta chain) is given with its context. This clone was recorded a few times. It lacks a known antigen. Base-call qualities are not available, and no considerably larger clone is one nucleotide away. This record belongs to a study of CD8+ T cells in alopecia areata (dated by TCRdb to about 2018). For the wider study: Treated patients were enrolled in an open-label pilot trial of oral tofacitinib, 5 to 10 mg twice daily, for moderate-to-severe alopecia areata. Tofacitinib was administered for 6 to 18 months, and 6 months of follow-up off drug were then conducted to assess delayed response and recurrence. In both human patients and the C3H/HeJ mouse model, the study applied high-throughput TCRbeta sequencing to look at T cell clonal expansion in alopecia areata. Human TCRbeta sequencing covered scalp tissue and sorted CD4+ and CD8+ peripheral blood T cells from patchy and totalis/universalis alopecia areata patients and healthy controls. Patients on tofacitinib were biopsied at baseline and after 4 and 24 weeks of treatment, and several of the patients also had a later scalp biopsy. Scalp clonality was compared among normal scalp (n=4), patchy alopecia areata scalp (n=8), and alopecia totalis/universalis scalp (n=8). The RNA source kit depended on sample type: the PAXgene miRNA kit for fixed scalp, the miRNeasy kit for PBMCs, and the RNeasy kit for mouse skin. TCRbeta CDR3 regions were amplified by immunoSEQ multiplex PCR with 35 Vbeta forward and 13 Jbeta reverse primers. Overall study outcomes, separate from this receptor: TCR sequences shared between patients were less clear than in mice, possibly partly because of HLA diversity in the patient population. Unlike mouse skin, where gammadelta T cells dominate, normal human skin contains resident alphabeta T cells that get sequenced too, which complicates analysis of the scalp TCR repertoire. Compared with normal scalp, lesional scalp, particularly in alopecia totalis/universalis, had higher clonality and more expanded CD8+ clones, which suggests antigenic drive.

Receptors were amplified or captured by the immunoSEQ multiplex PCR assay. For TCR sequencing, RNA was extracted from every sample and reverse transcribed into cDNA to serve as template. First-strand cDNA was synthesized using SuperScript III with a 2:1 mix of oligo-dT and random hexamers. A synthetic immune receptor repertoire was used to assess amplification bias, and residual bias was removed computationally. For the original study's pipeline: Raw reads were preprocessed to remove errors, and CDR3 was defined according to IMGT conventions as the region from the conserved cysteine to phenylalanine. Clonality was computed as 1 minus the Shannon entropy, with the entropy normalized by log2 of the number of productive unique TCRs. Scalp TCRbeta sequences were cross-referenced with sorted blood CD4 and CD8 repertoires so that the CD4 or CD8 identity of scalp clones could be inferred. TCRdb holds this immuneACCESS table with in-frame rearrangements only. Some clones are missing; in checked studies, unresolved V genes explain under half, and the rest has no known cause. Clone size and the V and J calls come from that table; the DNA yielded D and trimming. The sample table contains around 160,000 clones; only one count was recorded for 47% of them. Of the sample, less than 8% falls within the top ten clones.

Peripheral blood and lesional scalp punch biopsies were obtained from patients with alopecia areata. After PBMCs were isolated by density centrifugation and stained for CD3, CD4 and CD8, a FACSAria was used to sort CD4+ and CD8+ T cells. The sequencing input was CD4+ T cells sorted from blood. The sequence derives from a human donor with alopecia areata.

The sequenced DNA is TGTGCCAGCAGTCCTGGTGCAGAGCAGTTCTTC. Its product reads: CASSPGAEQFF. Rearrangement joined TRBV6-5 to TRBJ2-1; the D gene cannot be resolved reliably. From the cysteine through the phenylalanine, the CDR3 covers 11 amino acids. Only the CDR3 portion is preserved as DNA: 33 bases, with reading frame beginning at the first base. Taken from the germline V gene, the CDR1 and CDR2 loops are MNHEY and SVGAGI. Cut back by 5 bases and 10 bases, the V and J ends lie 9 bases apart.